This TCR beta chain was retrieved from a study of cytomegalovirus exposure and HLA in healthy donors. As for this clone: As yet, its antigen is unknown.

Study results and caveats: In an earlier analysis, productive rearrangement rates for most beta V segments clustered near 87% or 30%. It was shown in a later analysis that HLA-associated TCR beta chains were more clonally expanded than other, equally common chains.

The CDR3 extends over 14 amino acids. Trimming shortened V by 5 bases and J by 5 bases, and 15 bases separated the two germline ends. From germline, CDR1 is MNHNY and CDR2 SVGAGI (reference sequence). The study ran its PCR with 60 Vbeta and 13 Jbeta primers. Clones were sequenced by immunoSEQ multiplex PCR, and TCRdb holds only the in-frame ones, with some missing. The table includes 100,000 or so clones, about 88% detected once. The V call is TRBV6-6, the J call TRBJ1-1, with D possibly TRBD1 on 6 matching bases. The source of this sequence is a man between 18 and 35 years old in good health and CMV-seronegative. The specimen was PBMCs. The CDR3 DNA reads TGTGCCAGCAGTCCGACAGGTGAGGCGACTGAAGCTTTCTTT. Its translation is CASSPTGEATEAFF.